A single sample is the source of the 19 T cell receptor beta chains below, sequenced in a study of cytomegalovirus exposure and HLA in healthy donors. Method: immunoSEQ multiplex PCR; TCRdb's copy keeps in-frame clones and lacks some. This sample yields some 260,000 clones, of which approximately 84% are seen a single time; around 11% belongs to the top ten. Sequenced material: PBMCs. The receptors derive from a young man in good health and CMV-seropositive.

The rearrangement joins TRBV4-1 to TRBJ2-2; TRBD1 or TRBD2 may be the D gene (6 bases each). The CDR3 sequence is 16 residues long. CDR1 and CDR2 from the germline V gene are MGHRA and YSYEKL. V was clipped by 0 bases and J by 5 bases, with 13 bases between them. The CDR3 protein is CASSQDRVGGTGELFF. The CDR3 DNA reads TGCGCCAGCAGCCAAGATCGGGTAGGGGGGACCGGGGAGCTGTTTTTT.

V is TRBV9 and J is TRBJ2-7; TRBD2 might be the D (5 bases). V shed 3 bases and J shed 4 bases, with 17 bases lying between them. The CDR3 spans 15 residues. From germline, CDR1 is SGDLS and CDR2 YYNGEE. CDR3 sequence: CASSGRPGSSYEQYF. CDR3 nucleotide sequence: TGTGCCAGCAGCGGGCGCCCTGGGAGTTCGTACGAGCAGTACTTC.

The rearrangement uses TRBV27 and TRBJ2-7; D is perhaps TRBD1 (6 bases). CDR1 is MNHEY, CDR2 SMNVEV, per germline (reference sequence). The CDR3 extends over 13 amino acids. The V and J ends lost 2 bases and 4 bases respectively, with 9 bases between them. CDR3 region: CASSLVQGYEQYF. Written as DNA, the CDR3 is TGTGCCAGCAGTTTAGTACAGGGTTACGAGCAGTACTTC.

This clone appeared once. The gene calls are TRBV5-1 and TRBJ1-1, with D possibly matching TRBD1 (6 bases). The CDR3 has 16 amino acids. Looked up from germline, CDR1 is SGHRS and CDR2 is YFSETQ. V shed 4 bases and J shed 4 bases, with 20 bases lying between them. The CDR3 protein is CASSHELQGKGTEAFF. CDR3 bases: TGCGCCAGCAGCCACGAGCTACAGGGAAAGGGCACTGAAGCTTTCTTT.

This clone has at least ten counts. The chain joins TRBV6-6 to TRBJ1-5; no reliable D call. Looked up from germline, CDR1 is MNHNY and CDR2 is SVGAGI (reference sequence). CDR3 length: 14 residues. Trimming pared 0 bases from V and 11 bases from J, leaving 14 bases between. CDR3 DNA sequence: TGTGCCAGCAGTTACTCGCCGGGCCAAACTGCCCAGCATTTT. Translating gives CASSYSPGQTAQHF.

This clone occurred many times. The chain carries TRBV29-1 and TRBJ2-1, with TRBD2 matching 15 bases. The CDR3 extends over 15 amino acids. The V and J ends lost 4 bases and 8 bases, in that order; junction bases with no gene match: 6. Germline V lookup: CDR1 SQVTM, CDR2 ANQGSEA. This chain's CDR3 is CSVAGTSGRWDEQFF. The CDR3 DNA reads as TGCAGCGTTGCGGGGACTAGCGGGAGGTGGGATGAGCAGTTCTTC.

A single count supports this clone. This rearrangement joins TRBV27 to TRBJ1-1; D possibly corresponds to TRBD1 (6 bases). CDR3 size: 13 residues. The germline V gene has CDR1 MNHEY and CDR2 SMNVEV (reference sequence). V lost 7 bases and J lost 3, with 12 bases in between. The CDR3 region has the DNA TGTGCCAGCACTGGGGGGCTCGACACTGAAGCTTTCTTT. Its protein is CASTGGLDTEAFF.

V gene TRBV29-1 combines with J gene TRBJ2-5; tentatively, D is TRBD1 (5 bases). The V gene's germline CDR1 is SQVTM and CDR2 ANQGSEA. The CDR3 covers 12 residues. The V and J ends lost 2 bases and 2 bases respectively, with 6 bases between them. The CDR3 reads CSVERTQETQYF. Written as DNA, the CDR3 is TGCAGCGTTGAAAGGACACAAGAGACCCAGTACTTC.

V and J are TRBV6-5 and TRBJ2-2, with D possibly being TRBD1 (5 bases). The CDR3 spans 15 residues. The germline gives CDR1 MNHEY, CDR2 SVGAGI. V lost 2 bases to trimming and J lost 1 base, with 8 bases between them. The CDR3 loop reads CASSYQGLNTGELFF. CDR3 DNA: TGTGCCAGCAGTTACCAGGGTCTGAACACCGGGGAGCTGTTTTTT.

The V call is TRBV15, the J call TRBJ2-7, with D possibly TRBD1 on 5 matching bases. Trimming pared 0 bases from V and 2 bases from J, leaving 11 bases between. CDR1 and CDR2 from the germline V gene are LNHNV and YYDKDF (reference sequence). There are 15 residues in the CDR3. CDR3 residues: CATSRDPGFTYEQYF. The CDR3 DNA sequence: TGTGCCACCAGCAGAGACCCAGGGTTCACCTACGAGCAGTACTTC.

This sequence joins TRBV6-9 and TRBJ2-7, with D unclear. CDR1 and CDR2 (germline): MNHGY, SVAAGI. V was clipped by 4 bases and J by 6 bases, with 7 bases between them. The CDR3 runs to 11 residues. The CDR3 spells CASSCLSEQYF. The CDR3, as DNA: TGTGCCAGCAGTTGTTTAAGCGAGCAGTACTTC.

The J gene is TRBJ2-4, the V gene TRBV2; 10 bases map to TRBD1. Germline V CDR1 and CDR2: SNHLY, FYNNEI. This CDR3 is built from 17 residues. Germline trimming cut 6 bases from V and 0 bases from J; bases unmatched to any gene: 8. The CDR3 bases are TGTGCCAGCAGCGCTACGGGACAGGGGTTAGCCAAAAACATTCAGTACTTC. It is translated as CASSATGQGLAKNIQYF.

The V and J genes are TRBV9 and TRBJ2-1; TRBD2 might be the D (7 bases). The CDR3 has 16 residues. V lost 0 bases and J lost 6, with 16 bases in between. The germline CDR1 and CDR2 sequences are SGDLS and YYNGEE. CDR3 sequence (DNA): TGTGCCAGCAGCGTAGGAGGGGGACTATTATTCAATGAGCAGTTCTTC. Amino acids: CASSVGGGLLFNEQFF.

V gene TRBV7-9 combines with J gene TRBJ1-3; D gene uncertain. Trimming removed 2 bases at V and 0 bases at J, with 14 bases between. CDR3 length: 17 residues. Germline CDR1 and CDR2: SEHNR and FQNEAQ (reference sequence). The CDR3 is CASSLSPLGRSGNTIYF. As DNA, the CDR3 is TGTGCCAGCAGCTTATCCCCCTTAGGGCGCTCTGGAAACACCATATATTTT.

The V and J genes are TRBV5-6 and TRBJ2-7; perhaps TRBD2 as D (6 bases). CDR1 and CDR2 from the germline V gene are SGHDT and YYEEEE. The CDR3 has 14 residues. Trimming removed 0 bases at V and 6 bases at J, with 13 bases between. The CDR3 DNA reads TGTGCCAGCAGCTTGGAGGCGGGATTCGGCGAGCAGTACTTC. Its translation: CASSLEAGFGEQYF.

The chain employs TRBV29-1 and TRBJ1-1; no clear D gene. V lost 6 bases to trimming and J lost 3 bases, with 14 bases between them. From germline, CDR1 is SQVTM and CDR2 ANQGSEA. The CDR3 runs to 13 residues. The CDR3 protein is CSVRSGVDTEAFF. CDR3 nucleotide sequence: TGCAGCGTCCGCTCGGGTGTGGACACTGAAGCTTTCTTT.

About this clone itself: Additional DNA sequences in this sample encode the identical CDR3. The CDR3 bases are TGTGCCAGCAGTTACTCTGGTAGCACAGATACGCAGTATTTT. It codes for CASSYSGSTDTQYF. The chain links TRBV6-5 to TRBJ2-3, with D hard to call. V was trimmed by 0 bases and J by 0 bases, leaving 4 bases between them. Germline loops: CDR1 MNHEY, CDR2 SVGAGI. This CDR3 is built from 14 residues.

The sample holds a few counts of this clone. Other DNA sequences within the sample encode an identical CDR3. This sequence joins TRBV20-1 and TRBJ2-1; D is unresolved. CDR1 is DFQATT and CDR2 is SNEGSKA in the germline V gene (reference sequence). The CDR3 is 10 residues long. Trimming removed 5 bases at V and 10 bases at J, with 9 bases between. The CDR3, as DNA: TGCAGTGCTGGCGTGGGGGAGCAGTTCTTC. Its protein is CSAGVGEQFF.

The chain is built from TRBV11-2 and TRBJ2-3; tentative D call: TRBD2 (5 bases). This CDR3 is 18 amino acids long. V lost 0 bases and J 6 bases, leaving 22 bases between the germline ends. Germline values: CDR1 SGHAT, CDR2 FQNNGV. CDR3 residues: CASSLDIRPGIGKDTQYF. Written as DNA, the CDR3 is TGTGCCAGCAGCTTAGATATCCGACCTGGCATCGGGAAGGATACGCAGTATTTT.